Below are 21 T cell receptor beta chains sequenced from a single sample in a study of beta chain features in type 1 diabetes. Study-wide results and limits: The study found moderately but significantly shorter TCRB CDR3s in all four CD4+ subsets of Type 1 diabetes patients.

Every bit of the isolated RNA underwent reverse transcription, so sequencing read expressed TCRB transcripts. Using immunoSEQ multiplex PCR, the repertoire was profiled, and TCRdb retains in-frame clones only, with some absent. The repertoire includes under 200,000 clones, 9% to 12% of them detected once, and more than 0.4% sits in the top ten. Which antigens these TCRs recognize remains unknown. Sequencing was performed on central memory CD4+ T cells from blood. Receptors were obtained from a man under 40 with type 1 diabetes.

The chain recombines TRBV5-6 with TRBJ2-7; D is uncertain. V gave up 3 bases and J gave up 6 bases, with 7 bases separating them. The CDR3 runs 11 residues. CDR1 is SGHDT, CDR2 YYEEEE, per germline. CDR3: CASSSRFEQYF. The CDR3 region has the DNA TGTGCCAGCAGCTCTAGGTTCGAGCAGTACTTC.

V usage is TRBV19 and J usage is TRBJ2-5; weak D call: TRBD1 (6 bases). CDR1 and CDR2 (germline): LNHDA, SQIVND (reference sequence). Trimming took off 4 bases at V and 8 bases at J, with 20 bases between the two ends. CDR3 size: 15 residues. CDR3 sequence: CASSTGQTGLDTQYF. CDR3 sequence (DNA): TGTGCCAGTAGTACGGGACAAACCGGCTTGGATACCCAGTACTTC. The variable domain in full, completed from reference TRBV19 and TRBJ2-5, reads DGGITQSPKYLFRKEGQNVTLSCEQNLNHDAMYWYRQDPGQGLRLIYYSQIVNDFQKGDIAEGYSVSREKKESFPLTVTSAQKNPTAFYLCASSTGQTGLDTQYFGPGTRLLVL.

CDR3 DNA: TGTGCCAGCAGCTTTGGGACAGGAGGACAAGAGACCCAGTACTTC. This sequence encodes CASSFGTGGQETQYF. V is TRBV11-2 and J is TRBJ2-5, with 8 bases aligning to TRBD1. The CDR3 has 15 residues. J lost 2 bases, V lost 3 bases, and 5 bases had no gene match. CDR1 SGHAT and CDR2 FQNNGV come from the germline V gene.

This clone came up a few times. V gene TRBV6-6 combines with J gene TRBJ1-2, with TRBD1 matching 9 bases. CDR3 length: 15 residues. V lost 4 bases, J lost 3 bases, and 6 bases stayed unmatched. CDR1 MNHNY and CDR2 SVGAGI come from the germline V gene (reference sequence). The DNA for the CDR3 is TGTGCCAGCAGTTTCCCGGGACAGGGCGACTATGGCTACACCTTC. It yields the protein CASSFPGQGDYGYTF.

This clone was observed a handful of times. In DNA form, the CDR3 reads TGCGCCAGCAGCTTGGGGACAGGGGGAACCCTCTACGAGCAGTACTTC. It is translated as CASSLGTGGTLYEQYF. This chain links TRBV5-1 with TRBJ2-7; 10 bases are shared with TRBD1. V was clipped by 0 bases and J by 3 bases; unmatched bases: 6. This CDR3 spans 16 amino acids. CDR1 SGHRS and CDR2 YFSETQ come from the germline V gene.

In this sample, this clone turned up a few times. CDR3 DNA: TGCGCCAGCAGCTTGGTAACAGCCTCCTCCACAGATACGCAGTATTTT. It is translated as CASSLVTASSTDTQYF. The chain has TRBV5-1 and TRBJ2-3; D is unclear. CDR1 and CDR2 from the germline V gene are SGHRS and YFSETQ. The CDR3 length is 16 residues. With 0 bases removed from V and 2 bases from J, the gap between germline ends came to 13 bases.

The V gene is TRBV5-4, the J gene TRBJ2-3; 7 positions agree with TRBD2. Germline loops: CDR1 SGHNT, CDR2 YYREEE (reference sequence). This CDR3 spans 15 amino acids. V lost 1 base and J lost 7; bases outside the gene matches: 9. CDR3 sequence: CASSLRGLNSNTQYF. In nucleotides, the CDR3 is TGTGCCAGCAGCTTGAGGGGACTAAACTCTAATACGCAGTATTTT.

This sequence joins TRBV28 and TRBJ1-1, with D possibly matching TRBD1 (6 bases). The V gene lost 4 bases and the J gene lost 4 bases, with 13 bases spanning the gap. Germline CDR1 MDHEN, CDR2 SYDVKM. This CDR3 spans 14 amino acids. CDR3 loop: CASSSAGTTTEAFF. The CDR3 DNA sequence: TGTGCCAGCAGTTCCGCCGGGACAACCACTGAAGCTTTCTTT.

CDR3 nucleotides: TGTGCCAGTAGTCTGACCGGACAGGCACTTTTCTATGGCTACACCTTC. Protein sequence: CASSLTGQALFYGYTF. This chain joins TRBV19 and TRBJ1-2; 7 bases align to TRBD1. Unmatched junction bases numbered 13, after V lost 5 bases and J lost 4 bases. CDR3 length: 16 residues. CDR1 is LNHDA and CDR2 is SQIVND in the germline V gene (reference sequence). Using reference TRBV19 and TRBJ1-2 for the parts outside the CDR3, the full variable domain is DGGITQSPKYLFRKEGQNVTLSCEQNLNHDAMYWYRQDPGQGLRLIYYSQIVNDFQKGDIAEGYSVSREKKESFPLTVTSAQKNPTAFYLCASSLTGQALFYGYTFGSGTRLTVV.

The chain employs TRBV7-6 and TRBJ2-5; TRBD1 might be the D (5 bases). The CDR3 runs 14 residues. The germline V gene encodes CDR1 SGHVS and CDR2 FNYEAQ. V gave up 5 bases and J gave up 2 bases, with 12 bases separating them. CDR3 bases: TGTGCCAGCAGCCCGCGGACACCTCAAGAGACCCAGTACTTC. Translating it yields CASSPRTPQETQYF.

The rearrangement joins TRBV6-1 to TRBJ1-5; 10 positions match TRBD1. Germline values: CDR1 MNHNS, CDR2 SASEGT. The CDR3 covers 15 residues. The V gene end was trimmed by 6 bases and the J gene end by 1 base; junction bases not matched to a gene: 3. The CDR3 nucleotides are TGTGCCAGCAGGACGGGACAGGGGAGCAATCAGCCCCAGCATTTT. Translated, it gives CASRTGQGSNQPQHF.

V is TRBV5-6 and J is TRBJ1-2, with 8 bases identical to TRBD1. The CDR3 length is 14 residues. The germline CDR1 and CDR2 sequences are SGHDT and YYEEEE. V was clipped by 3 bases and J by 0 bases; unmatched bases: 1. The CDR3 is CASSWGQANYGYTF. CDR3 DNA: TGTGCCAGCAGCTGGGGACAGGCTAACTATGGCTACACCTTC.

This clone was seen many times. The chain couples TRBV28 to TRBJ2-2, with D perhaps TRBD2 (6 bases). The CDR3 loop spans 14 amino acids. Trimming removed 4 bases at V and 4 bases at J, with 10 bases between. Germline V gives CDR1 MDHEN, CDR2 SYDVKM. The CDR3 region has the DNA TGTGCCAGCAGTTCCGGGACTCCCACCGGGGAGCTGTTTTTT. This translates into CASSSGTPTGELFF. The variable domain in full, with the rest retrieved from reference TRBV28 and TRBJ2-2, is DVKVTQSSRYLVKRTGEKVFLECVQDMDHENMFWYRQDPGLGLRLIYFSYDVKMKEKGDIPEGYSVSREKKERFSLILESASTNQTSMYLCASSSGTPTGELFFGEGSRLTVL.

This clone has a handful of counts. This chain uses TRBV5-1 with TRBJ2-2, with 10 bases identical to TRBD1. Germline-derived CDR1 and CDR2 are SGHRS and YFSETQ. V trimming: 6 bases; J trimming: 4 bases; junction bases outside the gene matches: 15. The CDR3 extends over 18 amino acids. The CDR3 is CASTPLPPGQGTTGELFF. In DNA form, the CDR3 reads TGCGCCAGCACCCCCCTGCCTCCGGGACAGGGGACCACCGGGGAGCTGTTTTTT.

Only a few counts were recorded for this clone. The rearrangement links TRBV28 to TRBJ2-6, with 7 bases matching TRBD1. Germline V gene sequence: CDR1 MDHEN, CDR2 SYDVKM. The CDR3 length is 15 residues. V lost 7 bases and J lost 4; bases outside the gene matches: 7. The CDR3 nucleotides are TGTGCCAGCATTGCCAGGGGGACCGGGGCCAACGTCCTGACTTTC. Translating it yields CASIARGTGANVLTF.

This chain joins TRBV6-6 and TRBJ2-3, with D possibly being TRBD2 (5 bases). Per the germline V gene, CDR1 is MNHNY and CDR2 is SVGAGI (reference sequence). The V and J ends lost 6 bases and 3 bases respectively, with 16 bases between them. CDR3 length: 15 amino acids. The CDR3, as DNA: TGTGCCAGCAGGGTCGACTACTCACCAACAGATACGCAGTATTTT. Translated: CASRVDYSPTDTQYF.

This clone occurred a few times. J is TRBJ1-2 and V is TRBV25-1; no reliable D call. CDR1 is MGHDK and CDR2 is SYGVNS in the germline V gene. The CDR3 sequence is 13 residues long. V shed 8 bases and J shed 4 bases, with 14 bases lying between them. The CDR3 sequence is CASYRDWGYGYTF. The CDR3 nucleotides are TGTGCCAGCTACCGGGATTGGGGCTATGGCTACACCTTC.

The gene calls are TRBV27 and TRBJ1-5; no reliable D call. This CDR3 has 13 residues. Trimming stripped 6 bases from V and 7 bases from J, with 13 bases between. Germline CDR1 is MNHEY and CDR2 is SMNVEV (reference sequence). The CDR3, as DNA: TGTGCCAGCAGCTATAACTTAAAGCAGCCCCAGCATTTT. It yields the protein CASSYNLKQPQHF.

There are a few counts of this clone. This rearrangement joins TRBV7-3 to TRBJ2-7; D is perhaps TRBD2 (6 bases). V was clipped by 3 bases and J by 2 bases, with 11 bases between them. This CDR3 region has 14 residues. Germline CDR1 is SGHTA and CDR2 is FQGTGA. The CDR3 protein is CASSLGGSTYEQYF. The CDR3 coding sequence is TGTGCCAGCAGCTTGGGGGGATCAACCTACGAGCAGTACTTC.

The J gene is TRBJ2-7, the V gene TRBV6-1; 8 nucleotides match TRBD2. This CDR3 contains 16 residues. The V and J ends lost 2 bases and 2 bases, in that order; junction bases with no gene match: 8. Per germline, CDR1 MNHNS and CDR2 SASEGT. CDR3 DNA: TGTGCCAGCAGTGAACCCAGAACTAGCGGAGCCTACGAGCAGTACTTC. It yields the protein CASSEPRTSGAYEQYF.

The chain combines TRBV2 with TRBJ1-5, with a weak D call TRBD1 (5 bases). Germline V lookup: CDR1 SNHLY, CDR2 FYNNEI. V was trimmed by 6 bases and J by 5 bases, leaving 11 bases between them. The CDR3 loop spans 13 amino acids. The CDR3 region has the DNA TGTGCCAGCAGAAGACAGTCAGATCAGCCCCAGCATTTT. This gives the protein CASRRQSDQPQHF.